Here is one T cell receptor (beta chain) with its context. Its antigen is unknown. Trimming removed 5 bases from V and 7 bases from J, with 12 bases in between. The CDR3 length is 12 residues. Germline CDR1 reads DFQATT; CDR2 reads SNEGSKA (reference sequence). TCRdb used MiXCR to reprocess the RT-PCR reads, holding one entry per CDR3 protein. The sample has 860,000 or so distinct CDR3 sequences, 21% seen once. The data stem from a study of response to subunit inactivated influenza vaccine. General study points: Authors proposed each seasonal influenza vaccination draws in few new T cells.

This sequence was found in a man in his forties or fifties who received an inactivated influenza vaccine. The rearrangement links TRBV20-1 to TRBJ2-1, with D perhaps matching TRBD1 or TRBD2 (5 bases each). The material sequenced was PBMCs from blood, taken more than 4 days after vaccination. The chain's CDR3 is CSAALGGNEQFF. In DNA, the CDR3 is TGCAGTGCTGCCCTTGGGGGTAATGAGCAGTTCTTC.